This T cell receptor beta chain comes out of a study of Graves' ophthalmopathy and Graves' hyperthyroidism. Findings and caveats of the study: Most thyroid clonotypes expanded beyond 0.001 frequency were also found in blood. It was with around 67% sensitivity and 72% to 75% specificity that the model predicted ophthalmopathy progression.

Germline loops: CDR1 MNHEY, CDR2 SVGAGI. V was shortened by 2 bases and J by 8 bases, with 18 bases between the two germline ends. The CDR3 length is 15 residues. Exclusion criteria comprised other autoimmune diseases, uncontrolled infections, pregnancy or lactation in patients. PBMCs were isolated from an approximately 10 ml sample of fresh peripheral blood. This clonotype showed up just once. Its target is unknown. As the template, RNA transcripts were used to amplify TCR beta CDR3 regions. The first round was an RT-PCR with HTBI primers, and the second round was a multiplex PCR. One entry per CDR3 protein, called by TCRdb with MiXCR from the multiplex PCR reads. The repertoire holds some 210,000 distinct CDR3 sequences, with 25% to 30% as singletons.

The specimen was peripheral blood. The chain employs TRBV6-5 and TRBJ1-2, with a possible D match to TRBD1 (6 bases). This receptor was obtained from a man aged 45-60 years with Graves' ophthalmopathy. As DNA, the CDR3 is TGTGCCAGCAGTTACCCGCGTGGGGGGACATGGGGCTACACCTTC. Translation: CASSYPRGGTWGYTF.